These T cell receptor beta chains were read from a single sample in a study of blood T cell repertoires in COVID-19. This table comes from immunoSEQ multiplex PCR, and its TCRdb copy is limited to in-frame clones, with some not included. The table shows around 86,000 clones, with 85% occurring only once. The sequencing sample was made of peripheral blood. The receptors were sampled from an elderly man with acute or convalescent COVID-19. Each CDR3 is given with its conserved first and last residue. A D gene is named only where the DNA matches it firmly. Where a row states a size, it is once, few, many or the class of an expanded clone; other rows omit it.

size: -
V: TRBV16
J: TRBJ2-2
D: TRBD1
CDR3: CASSPRPGTGKNTGELFF
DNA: TGTGCCAGCAGCCCCCGTCCCGGGACAGGGAAGAACACCGGGGAGCTGTTTTTT

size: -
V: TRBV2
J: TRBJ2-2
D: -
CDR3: CASSEYPSGELFF
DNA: TGTGCCAGCAGCGAGTACCCGAGCGGGGAGCTGTTTTTT

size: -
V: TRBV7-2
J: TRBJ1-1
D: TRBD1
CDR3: CASSFRTGSTEAFF
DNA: TGTGCCAGCAGCTTCCGGACAGGGAGCACTGAAGCTTTCTTT

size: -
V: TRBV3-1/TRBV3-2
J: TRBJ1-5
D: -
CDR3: CASSTTSNQPQHF
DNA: TGTGCCAGCAGCACTACTAGCAATCAGCCCCAGCATTTT

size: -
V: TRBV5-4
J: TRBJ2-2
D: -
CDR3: CASTPGTGTSNTGELFF
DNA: TGTGCCAGCACCCCGGGCACAGGAACCTCCAACACCGGGGAGCTGTTTTTT

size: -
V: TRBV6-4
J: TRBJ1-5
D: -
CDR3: CASRGEGSNQPQHF
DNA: TGTGCCAGCAGGGGGGAGGGTAGCAATCAGCCCCAGCATTTT

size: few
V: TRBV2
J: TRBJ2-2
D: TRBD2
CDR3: CASSIRLAGGVESNTGELFF
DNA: TGTGCCAGCAGTATCCGACTAGCGGGAGGAGTGGAAAGTAACACCGGGGAGCTGTTTTTT

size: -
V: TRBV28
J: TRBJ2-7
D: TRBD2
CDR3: CASNGGRVLVEQYF
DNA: TGTGCCAGCAATGGCGGGAGGGTATTAGTCGAGCAGTACTTC

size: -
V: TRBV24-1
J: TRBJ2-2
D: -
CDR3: CATSDLANTGELFF
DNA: TGTGCCACCAGTGATCTAGCGAACACCGGGGAGCTGTTTTTT

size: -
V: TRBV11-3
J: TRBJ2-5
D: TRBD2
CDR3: CASSRSVAGGYQETQYF
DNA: TGTGCCAGCAGCCGATCGGTGGCGGGAGGCTACCAAGAGACCCAGTACTTC

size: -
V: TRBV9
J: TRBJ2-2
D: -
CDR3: CASSVGGGATGELFF
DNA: TGTGCCAGCAGCGTAGGGGGCGGAGCCACCGGGGAGCTGTTTTTT

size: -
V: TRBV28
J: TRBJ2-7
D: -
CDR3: CASKLGGRTYSEQYF
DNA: TGTGCCAGCAAACTAGGTGGGAGGACGTATTCAGAGCAGTACTTC

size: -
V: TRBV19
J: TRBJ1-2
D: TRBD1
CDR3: CASSIGDSPYGYTF
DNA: TGTGCCAGTAGTATAGGGGACAGCCCCTATGGCTACACCTTC

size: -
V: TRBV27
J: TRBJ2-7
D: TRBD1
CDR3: CASSLLGTGGGYEQYF
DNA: TGTGCCAGCAGTTTATTGGGGACAGGGGGCGGCTACGAGCAGTACTTC

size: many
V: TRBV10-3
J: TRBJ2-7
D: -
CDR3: CAISETASSYEQYF
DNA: TGTGCCATCAGTGAGACAGCCTCCTCCTACGAGCAGTACTTC

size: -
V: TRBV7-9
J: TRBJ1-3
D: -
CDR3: CASSPSGGHSGNTIYF
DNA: TGTGCCAGCAGCCCCTCCGGTGGGCACTCTGGAAACACCATATATTTT

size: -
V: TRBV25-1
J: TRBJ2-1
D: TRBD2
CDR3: CASSGLAGVYNEQFF
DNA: TGTGCCAGCTCGGGACTAGCGGGGGTTTACAATGAGCAGTTCTTC

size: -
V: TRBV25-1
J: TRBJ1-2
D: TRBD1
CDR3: CASRSDQGAYGYTF
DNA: TGTGCCAGCAGATCCGACCAGGGGGCCTATGGCTACACCTTC

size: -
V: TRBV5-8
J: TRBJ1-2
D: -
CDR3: CASSLRQAGGYTF
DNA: TGTGCCAGCAGCTTGCGGCAGGCGGGAGGGTACACCTTC

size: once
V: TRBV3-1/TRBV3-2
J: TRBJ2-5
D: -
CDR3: CASSHGGISGQETQYF
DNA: TGTGCCAGCAGCCACGGGGGAATTAGCGGACAAGAGACCCAGTACTTC

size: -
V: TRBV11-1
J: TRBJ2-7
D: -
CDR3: CASSLGAASYEQYF
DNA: TGTGCCAGCAGCCTCGGAGCGGCCTCCTACGAGCAGTACTTC

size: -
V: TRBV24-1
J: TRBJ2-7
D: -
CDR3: CATSDLDREGEQYF
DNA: TGTGCCACCAGTGACCTGGACAGGGAGGGCGAGCAGTACTTC

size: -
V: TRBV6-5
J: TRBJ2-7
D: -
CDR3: CASARSSYEQYF
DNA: TGTGCCAGCGCTCGGTCTAGCTACGAGCAGTACTTC

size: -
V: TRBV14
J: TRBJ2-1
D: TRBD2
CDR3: CASSQLLGRDNNEQFF
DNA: TGTGCCAGCAGCCAACTTCTCGGGAGGGATAACAATGAGCAGTTCTTC

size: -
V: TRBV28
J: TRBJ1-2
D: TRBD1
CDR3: CASSLTGGGYGYTF
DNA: TGTGCCAGCAGTTTAACAGGGGGCGGCTATGGCTACACCTTC

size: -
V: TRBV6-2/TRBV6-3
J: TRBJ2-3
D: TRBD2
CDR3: CASSYGSGNIDTQYF
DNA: TGTGCCAGCAGTTACGGGAGCGGGAATATAGATACGCAGTATTTT

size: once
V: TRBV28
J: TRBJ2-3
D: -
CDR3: CASHSGYTQYF
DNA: TGTGCCAGCCATTCCGGTTATACGCAGTATTTT

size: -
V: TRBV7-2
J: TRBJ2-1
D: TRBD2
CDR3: CASSFRTSGMNEQFF
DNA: TGTGCCAGCAGCTTTCGGACTAGCGGGATGAACGAGCAGTTCTTC

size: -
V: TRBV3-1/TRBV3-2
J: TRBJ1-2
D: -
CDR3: CASSLGPGIRVGYTF
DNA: TGTGCCAGCAGCCTAGGACCCGGGATTCGAGTCGGCTACACCTTC

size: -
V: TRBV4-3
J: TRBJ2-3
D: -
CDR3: CASSPGGGGITDTQYF
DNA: TGCGCCAGCAGCCCAGGGGGAGGCGGGATCACAGATACGCAGTATTTT

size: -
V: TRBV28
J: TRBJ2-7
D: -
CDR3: CASSPHGQGGEYF
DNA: TGTGCCAGCAGTCCTCACGGACAGGGAGGGGAGTACTTC

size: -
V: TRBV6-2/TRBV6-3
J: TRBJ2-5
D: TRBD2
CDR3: CASSYGAGGRETQYF
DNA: TGTGCCAGCAGTTACGGAGCGGGAGGGAGGGAGACCCAGTACTTC

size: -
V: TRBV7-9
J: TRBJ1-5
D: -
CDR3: CASSLVGAAGAGNQPQHF
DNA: TGTGCCAGCAGCTTAGTTGGCGCCGCAGGGGCCGGCAATCAGCCCCAGCATTTT

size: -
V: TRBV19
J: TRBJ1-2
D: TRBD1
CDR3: CASSVTGASRDYGYTF
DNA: TGTGCCAGTAGTGTGACAGGGGCGAGTCGGGACTATGGCTACACCTTC

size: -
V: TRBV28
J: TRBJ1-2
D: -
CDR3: CASTGTVAGLTNYGYTF
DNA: TGTGCCAGCACCGGAACCGTCGCAGGGCTTACTAACTATGGCTACACCTTC

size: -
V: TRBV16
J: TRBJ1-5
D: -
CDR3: CASSLGQNNQPQHF
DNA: TGTGCCAGCAGCCTCGGACAGAACAATCAGCCCCAGCATTTT

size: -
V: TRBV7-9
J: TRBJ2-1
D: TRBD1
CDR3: CASSLGTGGRTYNEQFF
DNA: TGTGCCAGCAGCTTAGGGACAGGGGGAAGGACCTACAATGAGCAGTTCTTC

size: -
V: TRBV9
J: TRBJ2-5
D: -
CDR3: CASSARDTQETQYF
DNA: TGTGCCAGCAGCGCCCGGGACACTCAAGAGACCCAGTACTTC

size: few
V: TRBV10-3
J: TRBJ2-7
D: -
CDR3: CAPAGEQYF
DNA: TGTGCCCCAGCGGGCGAGCAGTACTTC

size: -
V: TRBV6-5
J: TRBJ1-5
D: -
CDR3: CASIPVNSNQPQHF
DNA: TGTGCCAGCATCCCCGTAAATAGCAATCAGCCCCAGCATTTT

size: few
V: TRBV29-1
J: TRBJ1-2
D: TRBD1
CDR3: CSVGQGINYGYTF
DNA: TGCAGCGTTGGACAGGGGATTAACTATGGCTACACCTTC